This T cell receptor (beta chain) was identified during a study of shared clonotypes between healthy human individuals. The study ran the assay at deep level. Some clones are missing from TCRdb's copy, which holds only in-frame ones; the method was immunoSEQ multiplex PCR. The sample shows under 2.5 million clones, just under 95% of them seen only once. Study-wide results and limits: Despite large depth, rarefaction showed incomplete sorted-subset sequencing. Represented diversity (both genetic and exposure-history) was limited by the small number of donors.

Germline assignment: CDR1 SGHRS and CDR2 YFSETQ. V was clipped by 6 bases and J by 0 bases, with 22 bases between them. The CDR3 runs to 19 residues. On this clone itself: Its target is not known.

This clonotype was obtained from a man between 18 and 29 years old in good health. Some clones in this sample may be carry-over from other donors' samples. The V call is TRBV5-1, the J call TRBJ2-6; possible D gene TRBD1, 6 bases. Sequencing was carried out using naive CD4+ T cells from PBMCs. The sample's subset: CD45RA+ positively selected. The CDR3 sequence is CASTPLTTGPPSGANVLTF. The CDR3 nucleotides are TGCGCCAGCACCCCACTTACGACAGGTCCCCCCTCTGGGGCCAACGTCCTGACTTTC.